Listed below are T cell receptor beta chains from one sample, sequenced in a study of T-cell reconstitution after alpha-beta-depleted transplantation in children. TCRdb analysed the PCR reads with MiXCR anew, one entry per CDR3 protein. The sample contains under 300,000 distinct CDR3 sequences, 9% to 10% of which appear only once. The sample was PBMCs from the stem cell graft donor, taken from the stem cell graft. These receptors came from a human donor who donated a stem cell graft to a child with SCID. Each CDR3 is given with its conserved first and last residue. Each record gives: J gene, V gene, clone size, CDR3 protein. Only some rows state a clone size, as once, few, many or a class for expanded clones.

>TRBJ1-2|TRBV7-2|few
CASSSTPPGTDGYTF
>TRBJ2-1|TRBV29-1|many
CSVGGGTGEQFF
>TRBJ2-3|TRBV5-1|many
CASSLKTTSGGNSATDTQYF
>TRBJ2-7|TRBV20-1|many
CSAPSPTRNPYEQYF
>TRBJ1-1|TRBV7-9|many
CASSLRTGGAGNTEAFF
>TRBJ1-1|TRBV5-1|NA
CASSLVGGLGTEAFF
>TRBJ2-1|TRBV2|many
CASSELGGSYNEQFF
>TRBJ1-4|TRBV5-1|many
CASSLEASPNEKLFF
>TRBJ2-1|TRBV7-2|few
CASSLLGGGGYNEQFF
>TRBJ2-1|TRBV20-1|many
CSAITIQRGGGNEQFF
>TRBJ1-1|TRBV10-2|many
CASRREMNTEAFF
>TRBJ1-2|TRBV7-8|many
CASSLTGYGYTF
>TRBJ1-5|TRBV20-1|NA
CSAQDSNQPQHF
>TRBJ2-1|TRBV20-1|many
CSARGSYNEQFF
>TRBJ1-5|TRBV15|many
CATSGGTFDQPQHF
>TRBJ2-7|TRBV2|few
CASSPGQAFNSYEQYF
>TRBJ1-2|TRBV29-1|many
CSVAQGRQGYGYTF
>TRBJ2-6|TRBV5-6|many
CASSLVGGPSSGANVLTF
>TRBJ2-5|TRBV24-1|many
CATSDPGQQETQYF
>TRBJ2-7|TRBV7-2|many
CASSSGTPWNEQYF
>TRBJ2-2|TRBV28|many
CASALTSPGNTGELFF
>TRBJ1-2|TRBV20-1|many
CSAKGQGAPGYTF
>TRBJ1-2|TRBV29-1|many
CSVNRQGTGYTF
>TRBJ1-1|TRBV7-8|many
CASSSTRQGGAEAFF
>TRBJ2-7|TRBV5-6|NA
CASSFGPLCEQYF
>TRBJ2-3|TRBV5-1|many
CASSSWTSGGVADTQYF
>TRBJ1-2|TRBV20-1|many
CSAREASGYTF
>TRBJ1-1|TRBV25-1|few
CASSEISSTEAFF